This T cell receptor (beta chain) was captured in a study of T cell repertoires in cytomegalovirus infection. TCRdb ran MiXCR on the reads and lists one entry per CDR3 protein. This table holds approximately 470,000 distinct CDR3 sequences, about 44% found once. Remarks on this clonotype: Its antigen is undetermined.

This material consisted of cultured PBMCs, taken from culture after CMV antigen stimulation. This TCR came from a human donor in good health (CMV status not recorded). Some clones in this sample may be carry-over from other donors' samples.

The CDR3 protein is CASSRQTGQSTDTQYF. CDR3 sequence (DNA): TGTGCCAGCAGTCGTCAGACGGGACAGAGCACAGATACGCAGTATTTT. The rearrangement uses TRBV12-3 or TRBV12-4 and TRBJ2-3, with TRBD1 matching 7 bases. The CDR3 loop spans 16 amino acids. Unmatched junction bases numbered 8, after V lost 5 bases and J lost 0 bases.